Described below is a single T cell receptor (beta chain) sequence and its context. Its matching antigen is unknown. Distinct nucleotide sequences in the sample also encode this CDR3. Profiled with immunoSEQ multiplex PCR; TCRdb holds only in-frame clones, not every one. The sample carries millions of clones, around nine tenths recorded once. This entry is derived from a study of shared clonotypes between healthy human individuals. Study results and limitations: Rarefaction showed sorted-subset sequencing was incomplete despite large depth.

Donors had no recently reported acute infections or vaccinations and were HIV-negative. Each sample came from a Caucasian adult donor living in Nashville, Tennessee. There are 15 residues in the CDR3. Trimming removed 0 bases at V and 0 bases at J, with 8 bases between. In germline, CDR1 is SGHNT, CDR2 YYREEE (reference sequence). This TCR derives from a man aged 18 to 30 in good health. The sequenced sample consisted of naive CD4+ T cells sorted from blood. Indicated subset: CD45RA+ positively selected. V is TRBV5-4 and J is TRBJ2-3; D is uncertain. This CDR3 is CASSLDGTSTDTQYF. CDR3 in DNA: TGTGCCAGCAGCTTGGACGGCACTAGCACAGATACGCAGTATTTT.